The 9 T cell receptor beta chains below come from one sample, sequenced in a study of cytomegalovirus exposure and HLA in healthy donors. The PCR made use of 60 Vbeta and 13 Jbeta primers. Profiled with immunoSEQ multiplex PCR; TCRdb holds only in-frame clones, not every one. Of about 110,000 clones listed, 79% are singletons. Specimen: PBMCs. Source of these receptors: a woman aged 18-35 years in good health and CMV-seropositive.

V gene TRBV5-1 combines with J gene TRBJ2-7, with 7 bases lining up with TRBD1. Germline V gene sequence: CDR1 SGHRS, CDR2 YFSETQ. There are 14 residues in the CDR3. Trimming cost V 4 bases and J 3 bases; bases outside gene matches: 7. The CDR3 coding sequence is TGCGCCAGCAGCCCGGGACAGTCCTACTACGAGCAGTACTTC. Translation gives CASSPGQSYYEQYF.

Turning to this clone: The junction departs from germline at one end; a sequencing error may be responsible. The chain employs TRBV7-7 and TRBJ2-5; 8 nucleotides agree with TRBD2. Germline-derived CDR1 and CDR2 are SSHAT and FNYEAQ (reference sequence). This CDR3 contains 14 residues. CDR3 coding DNA: TGTGCTAGCAGCTTAGCGGGGCGGCAAGAGACCCAGTACTTC. Translating gives CASSLAGRQETQYF.

CDR3 nucleotide sequence: TGTGCCAGCTCACGAGGACTAGCGGGAGCCTACGAGCAGTACTTC. This sequence encodes CASSRGLAGAYEQYF. The chain recombines TRBV18 with TRBJ2-7; TRBD2 matches 13 bases. The CDR3 totals 15 residues. Germline lookup yields CDR1 KGHSH and CDR2 LQKENI. The junction had 2 bases not matched to a gene; V was cut back by 4 bases and J by 2 bases.

The V gene is TRBV28, the J gene TRBJ1-5; possibly TRBD1 for D (6 bases). The germline V gene encodes CDR1 MDHEN and CDR2 SYDVKM. CDR3 length: 16 amino acids. Trimming pared 3 bases from V and 2 bases from J, leaving 14 bases between. CDR3: CASSFERQAGNQPQHF. The CDR3 DNA reads as TGTGCCAGCAGTTTCGAAAGACAGGCGGGCAATCAGCCCCAGCATTTT.

The chain is built from TRBV11-2 and TRBJ1-4, with 7 bases lining up with TRBD1. V shed 4 bases and J 7 bases; nucleotides not matched to a gene: 9. Germline assignment: CDR1 SGHAT and CDR2 FQNNGV. The CDR3 covers 15 residues. As DNA, the CDR3 is TGTGCCAGCAGCTCCCGGGGGACAGCCGGTGAAAAACTGTTTTTT. Amino acids: CASSSRGTAGEKLFF.

The V call is TRBV10-3, the J call TRBJ1-3; D not resolved. The germline V gene encodes CDR1 ENHRY and CDR2 SYGVKD. Trimming removed 7 bases at V and 0 bases at J, with 4 bases between. The CDR3 has 12 residues. Here the CDR3 reads CAITGSGNTIYF. CDR3 coding DNA: TGTGCCATCACGGGCTCTGGAAACACCATATATTTT.

A note on this clone: Its ends do not fully match the called genes, so a read error is possible. The V and J genes are TRBV6-5 and TRBJ1-1, with 8 bases fitting TRBD1. This CDR3 region has 16 residues. The germline CDR1 and CDR2 sequences are MNHEY and SVGAGI. The CDR3 loop is CASRYYGQGSNTEAFF. Written as DNA, the CDR3 is TGTGCCAGCAGGTACTATGGACAGGGATCGAACACTGAAGCTTTCTTT.

V is TRBV6-1 and J is TRBJ2-7, with TRBD1 identical over 8 bases. The CDR3 has 14 residues. With 6 bases clipped from V and 5 bases from J, the junction kept 9 bases outside the gene matches. CDR1 MNHNS and CDR2 SASEGT come from the germline V gene. The CDR3 nucleotides are TGTGCCAGCAGAATGACAGGGGCGTGGAACGAGCAGTACTTC. This translates into CASRMTGAWNEQYF.

CDR3 sequence (DNA): TGTGCCATCAGCCCCGGACTAGCGGGAGGGGATGAGCAGTTCTTC. It encodes CAISPGLAGGDEQFF. V is TRBV10-3 and J is TRBJ2-1; 15 nucleotides match TRBD2. This CDR3 is built from 15 residues. V dropped 6 bases and J dropped 8; count of bases not matched to a gene: 5. Germline CDR1 ENHRY, CDR2 SYGVKD.